Listed below are T cell receptor beta chains from one sample, sequenced in a study of shared clonotypes between healthy human individuals. The method was immunoSEQ multiplex PCR; TCRdb's version includes in-frame clones alone and lacks a portion of them. The profile shows 2 million to 2.5 million clones, 80% to 95% of them singletons. Sequencing input: naive CD4+ T cells from PBMCs. These receptors all come from a man aged 18 to 30 in good health. Some clones in this sample may be carry-over from other donors' samples. Both conserved end residues are part of each CDR3. Each record gives: CDR3 DNA, CDR3 protein, J gene, clone size, D gene, V gene. A D gene is named only where the DNA matches it firmly. Clone sizes are given selectively: once, few, many, or a class where the clone is expanded.

CDR3 DNA: TGCGCCAGCAGCCAGAGCGGGGGGAGGGAGACCCAGTACTTC; CDR3 protein: CASSQSGGRETQYF; J gene: TRBJ2-5; clone size: NA; D gene: TRBD2; V gene: TRBV4-1
CDR3 DNA: TGTGCCAGTAGTATGTGGGCAGGGGGTGCGAGACTCCAACCGTACGAGCAGTACTTC; CDR3 protein: CASSMWAGGARLQPYEQYF; J gene: TRBJ2-7; clone size: NA; D gene: TRBD1; V gene: TRBV19
CDR3 DNA: TGTGCCAGCAGCCCGTCAGGGGGTAACTATGGCTACACCTTC; CDR3 protein: CASSPSGGNYGYTF; J gene: TRBJ1-2; clone size: NA; D gene: TRBD1; V gene: TRBV6-1
CDR3 DNA: TGTGCCAGCAGCTCTACCCTCCAGGCCTCTTATGGCTACACCTTC; CDR3 protein: CASSSTLQASYGYTF; J gene: TRBJ1-2; clone size: NA; D gene: NA; V gene: TRBV5-4
CDR3 DNA: TGTGCCAGCAGCTTTAATACAGGGTACCAAGAGACCCAGTACTTC; CDR3 protein: CASSFNTGYQETQYF; J gene: TRBJ2-5; clone size: NA; D gene: NA; V gene: TRBV7-6
CDR3 DNA: TGTGCCAGCAGTTACTCCGGAGGCCACAATGAGCAGTTCTTC; CDR3 protein: CASSYSGGHNEQFF; J gene: TRBJ2-1; clone size: NA; D gene: NA; V gene: TRBV6-5
CDR3 DNA: TGTGCCAGCAGGCAACCGGGGCAGGGGGCTTTCTATGGCTACACCTTC; CDR3 protein: CASRQPGQGAFYGYTF; J gene: TRBJ1-2; clone size: once; D gene: TRBD1; V gene: TRBV7-3
CDR3 DNA: TGTGCCAGCAGCAAACTGAGGTGCACCGGGGAGCTGTTTTTT; CDR3 protein: CASSKLRCTGELFF; J gene: TRBJ2-2; clone size: NA; D gene: NA; V gene: TRBV21-1
CDR3 DNA: TGTGCCTGTTCCCAGGGCATCTACGAGCAGTACTTC; CDR3 protein: CACSQGIYEQYF; J gene: TRBJ2-7; clone size: NA; D gene: NA; V gene: TRBV30
CDR3 DNA: TGTGCCACCTGGGAGAGGATGAACACTGAAGCTTTCTTT; CDR3 protein: CATWERMNTEAFF; J gene: TRBJ1-1; clone size: once; D gene: NA; V gene: TRBV28
CDR3 DNA: TGTGCCAGCAGCCTATCCAGACAGAAGAACACTGAAGCTTTCTTT; CDR3 protein: CASSLSRQKNTEAFF; J gene: TRBJ1-1; clone size: once; D gene: NA; V gene: TRBV6-1
CDR3 DNA: TGTGCCAGCAGAAATACCGGGACAGGACCCTACAATGAGCAGTTCTTC; CDR3 protein: CASRNTGTGPYNEQFF; J gene: TRBJ2-1; clone size: NA; D gene: TRBD1; V gene: TRBV2
CDR3 DNA: TGTGCCACCAGCCGAGGGACGGCGAACACCGGGGAGCTGTTTTTT; CDR3 protein: CATSRGTANTGELFF; J gene: TRBJ2-2; clone size: NA; D gene: NA; V gene: TRBV15
CDR3 DNA: TGTGCCAGTAGTGAACAGGGAAGAGTTACCTACGAGCAGTACTTC; CDR3 protein: CASSEQGRVTYEQYF; J gene: TRBJ2-7; clone size: NA; D gene: NA; V gene: TRBV19
CDR3 DNA: TGTGCCAGCAGCTGGGGCGGCACTGAAGCTTTCTTT; CDR3 protein: CASSWGGTEAFF; J gene: TRBJ1-1; clone size: NA; D gene: NA; V gene: TRBV7-9
CDR3 DNA: TGTGCCAGCAGCCCGGACAGGGACCACGAGCAGTACTTC; CDR3 protein: CASSPDRDHEQYF; J gene: TRBJ2-7; clone size: NA; D gene: TRBD1; V gene: TRBV28
CDR3 DNA: TGTGCCAGCAGCTTAGAAGGGAGTTTCTACAATGAGCAGTTCTTC; CDR3 protein: CASSLEGSFYNEQFF; J gene: TRBJ2-1; clone size: NA; D gene: NA; V gene: TRBV11-1
CDR3 DNA: TGTGCCGGCAGCATTTACAATGAGCAGTTCTTC; CDR3 protein: CAGSIYNEQFF; J gene: TRBJ2-1; clone size: NA; D gene: NA; V gene: TRBV25-1
CDR3 DNA: TGTGCCAGCTCACCACCGGCCATGCAGAACACTGAAGCTTTCTTT; CDR3 protein: CASSPPAMQNTEAFF; J gene: TRBJ1-1; clone size: NA; D gene: NA; V gene: TRBV18
CDR3 DNA: TGCGCCAGCAGCCCCCCAGGGACAGGGAGCACCGGGGAGCTGTTTTTT; CDR3 protein: CASSPPGTGSTGELFF; J gene: TRBJ2-2; clone size: NA; D gene: TRBD1; V gene: TRBV5-1
CDR3 DNA: TGTGCCAGCCGAGGGGTGATGCGACCTCAGCCCCAGCATTTT; CDR3 protein: CASRGVMRPQPQHF; J gene: TRBJ1-5; clone size: NA; D gene: NA; V gene: TRBV28
CDR3 DNA: TGTGCCAGCAGCTCCGGGACAGGGGTGAACACTGAAGCTTTCTTT; CDR3 protein: CASSSGTGVNTEAFF; J gene: TRBJ1-1; clone size: once; D gene: TRBD1; V gene: TRBV5-6
CDR3 DNA: TGTGCCAGCAGCTTGTCGGGACTAGTTCACAATGAGCAGTTCTTC; CDR3 protein: CASSLSGLVHNEQFF; J gene: TRBJ2-1; clone size: NA; D gene: TRBD2; V gene: TRBV5-6
CDR3 DNA: TGTGCCATCAGGGGGGACCGGAGTTCACCCCTCCACTTT; CDR3 protein: CAIRGDRSSPLHF; J gene: TRBJ1-6; clone size: NA; D gene: NA; V gene: TRBV10-3
CDR3 DNA: TGTGCCAGTAGTAGAGCCGGGACTAGTCTTCCAGATACGCAGTATTTT; CDR3 protein: CASSRAGTSLPDTQYF; J gene: TRBJ2-3; clone size: NA; D gene: TRBD2; V gene: TRBV19
CDR3 DNA: TGTGCCAGCACCGGGACTAGCGGACACAATGAGCAGTTCTTC; CDR3 protein: CASTGTSGHNEQFF; J gene: TRBJ2-1; clone size: once; D gene: TRBD2; V gene: TRBV6-6
CDR3 DNA: TGTGCCAGCAGTTTATTGGGAGCCGCGGGATATGGCTACACCTTC; CDR3 protein: CASSLLGAAGYGYTF; J gene: TRBJ1-2; clone size: NA; D gene: NA; V gene: TRBV28
CDR3 DNA: TGTGCCAGCAGCCCCTTCAGGGACCCCAGGACCTTC; CDR3 protein: CASSPFRDPRTF; J gene: TRBJ1-2; clone size: NA; D gene: NA; V gene: TRBV7-6
CDR3 DNA: TGCGCCAGCACTCGAAGTAGGCAGGGGAGGCACACCATATATTTT; CDR3 protein: CASTRSRQGRHTIYF; J gene: TRBJ1-3; clone size: NA; D gene: NA; V gene: TRBV23-1
CDR3 DNA: TGTGCCAGCAGCGGTTCCCGGGGATATGGCTACACCTTC; CDR3 protein: CASSGSRGYGYTF; J gene: TRBJ1-2; clone size: NA; D gene: NA; V gene: TRBV9
CDR3 DNA: TGTGCCAGCAGTCGTGTTGACTCTGGAAACACCATATATTTT; CDR3 protein: CASSRVDSGNTIYF; J gene: TRBJ1-3; clone size: NA; D gene: NA; V gene: TRBV6-6
CDR3 DNA: TGTGCCAGCAGCTTAGGTCCGGGCGGGGAGACCCAGTACTTC; CDR3 protein: CASSLGPGGETQYF; J gene: TRBJ2-5; clone size: NA; D gene: NA; V gene: TRBV7-7
CDR3 DNA: TGTGCCAGCAGCCAAGGTTGGGGGCCCGGGGAGCTGTTTTTT; CDR3 protein: CASSQGWGPGELFF; J gene: TRBJ2-2; clone size: NA; D gene: NA; V gene: TRBV5-8
CDR3 DNA: TGTGCCAGCAGCTCCTGGGACAGGGGCACAGATACGCAGTATTTT; CDR3 protein: CASSSWDRGTDTQYF; J gene: TRBJ2-3; clone size: NA; D gene: TRBD1; V gene: TRBV6-5
CDR3 DNA: TGTGCCAGCGCCTCGGGCGGGTTGGACAATGAGCAGTTCTTC; CDR3 protein: CASASGGLDNEQFF; J gene: TRBJ2-1; clone size: NA; D gene: NA; V gene: TRBV28
CDR3 DNA: TGTGCCAGCAGCCCGCGGACGGGGAACACTGAAGCTTTCTTT; CDR3 protein: CASSPRTGNTEAFF; J gene: TRBJ1-1; clone size: NA; D gene: NA; V gene: TRBV9
CDR3 DNA: TGTGCCAGCAGCGGACAGGGCGGCTCCTACAATGAGCAGTTCTTC; CDR3 protein: CASSGQGGSYNEQFF; J gene: TRBJ2-1; clone size: once; D gene: TRBD1; V gene: TRBV9
CDR3 DNA: TGTGCCAGCAGCTTCGACGTAGGGGATACGCAGTATTTT; CDR3 protein: CASSFDVGDTQYF; J gene: TRBJ2-3; clone size: NA; D gene: NA; V gene: TRBV13
CDR3 DNA: TGTGCCAGCAGTGACCCGAGGACTAGCGGGAGGACCTCCCATTCCTACGAGCAGTACTTC; CDR3 protein: CASSDPRTSGRTSHSYEQYF; J gene: TRBJ2-7; clone size: NA; D gene: TRBD2; V gene: TRBV6-4
CDR3 DNA: TGTGCCAGCAGCCCAAAGGGAGCAGGGCTCTACGAGCAGTACTTC; CDR3 protein: CASSPKGAGLYEQYF; J gene: TRBJ2-7; clone size: NA; D gene: NA; V gene: TRBV21-1
CDR3 DNA: TGTGCCAGCAGCTTAAGGGGACAGGCTATTACTGGGGCCAACGTCCTGACTTTC; CDR3 protein: CASSLRGQAITGANVLTF; J gene: TRBJ2-6; clone size: NA; D gene: TRBD1; V gene: TRBV7-9
CDR3 DNA: TGTGCCAGCAGCTCCTCACAGGGGGCTGGTACTGAAGCTTTCTTT; CDR3 protein: CASSSSQGAGTEAFF; J gene: TRBJ1-1; clone size: once; D gene: TRBD1; V gene: TRBV7-3
CDR3 DNA: TGTGCCAGCAGTGAGGCAGGAGTGTGGGGCTACACCTTC; CDR3 protein: CASSEAGVWGYTF; J gene: TRBJ1-2; clone size: NA; D gene: NA; V gene: TRBV6-5
CDR3 DNA: TGTGCCAGCGGACTTCATAGCAACTACGAGCAGTACTTC; CDR3 protein: CASGLHSNYEQYF; J gene: TRBJ2-7; clone size: NA; D gene: NA; V gene: TRBV28
CDR3 DNA: TGTGCCAGCAGCGTAGGAGGCAGAAGCACAGATACGCAGTATTTT; CDR3 protein: CASSVGGRSTDTQYF; J gene: TRBJ2-3; clone size: once; D gene: NA; V gene: TRBV9
CDR3 DNA: TGTGCCAGCAGTTACTCGGGAGGGATGAACACTGAAGCTTTCTTT; CDR3 protein: CASSYSGGMNTEAFF; J gene: TRBJ1-1; clone size: NA; D gene: NA; V gene: TRBV6-6
CDR3 DNA: TGTGCCAGCGGCGACAGGGAGGATACGCAGTATTTT; CDR3 protein: CASGDREDTQYF; J gene: TRBJ2-3; clone size: NA; D gene: TRBD1; V gene: TRBV27
CDR3 DNA: TGCGCCAGCAGTTCTGGGGAATTGGCAGATACGCAGTATTTT; CDR3 protein: CASSSGELADTQYF; J gene: TRBJ2-3; clone size: NA; D gene: NA; V gene: TRBV5-1
CDR3 DNA: TGTGCCAGCAGCTCTTTCAGGGGTGAAAAACTGTTTTTT; CDR3 protein: CASSSFRGEKLFF; J gene: TRBJ1-4; clone size: NA; D gene: NA; V gene: TRBV7-3